The present TCR beta chain was sequenced within a study of blood T cell repertoires in COVID-19. Study overall: The origin of the acute and convalescent COVID-19 samples was the United States, Italy and Spain. From T cells, B-cell-depleted T cells, or PBMCs came the material, which was cDNA or gDNA.

TCRdb's copy holds only in-frame clones and misses some; the assay was immunoSEQ multiplex PCR. The table has nearly 250,000 clones, about 82% seen once. This CDR3 contains 15 residues. Germline V gene sequence: CDR1 SGHDN, CDR2 FVKESK. Trimming removed 3 bases from V and 8 bases from J, with 17 bases in between. Adults between roughly 18 and 100 years of age took part from 20 to 25 US areas. This clonotype was sampled from a woman aged 45-65 years who had recovered from COVID-19. This chain joins TRBV14 and TRBJ2-1; no firm D call. The sample comprised PBMCs or T cells enriched from blood (not recorded which). The CDR3 coding sequence is TGTGCCAGCAGCCACTCAGAGTCGGGTTGGCATGAGCAGTTCTTC. Translation gives CASSHSESGWHEQFF.